The text below deals with one T cell receptor (beta chain). Its antigen is undetermined. These data belong to a study of blood T cells in healthy people across ages. It was with a sample-barcoded 5' primer and a J-beta primer mix that a second PCR of roughly 6 to 11 cycles was run. The template-switch adaptor, which had 12 random nucleotides, put a tag on each cDNA molecule. Sequencing of every sample gave 2.5 million or more CDR3-containing paired-end reads. TCRdb re-analysed the 5' RACE reads in MiXCR, keeping a single row per CDR3 protein. This sample yields fewer than 2,000,000 distinct CDR3 sequences, of which 39% are seen a single time; 20% to 25% belongs to the top ten. Overall study findings and caveats: Relative to aged donors, long-lived donors carried more naive CD4+ cells and displayed higher diversity.

The sequence was obtained from a human donor in good health. Source material: blood.

The CDR3 protein is CASSRGGQGHSPLHF. CDR3 sequence (DNA): TGTGCCAGCAGCCGTGGGGGGCAGGGTCATTCACCCCTCCACTTT. This chain joins TRBV7-6 and TRBJ1-6, with D perhaps matching TRBD1 (6 bases). The CDR3 loop spans 15 amino acids. V lost 5 bases, J lost 8 bases, and 16 bases lay in between. Germline CDR1 and CDR2: SGHVS and FNYEAQ.